Below are 26 T cell receptor beta chains sequenced from a single sample in a study of blood T cell repertoires in COVID-19. Assay used: immunoSEQ multiplex PCR; TCRdb lists only in-frame clones, some missing. The sample contains more than 80,000 clones, about two thirds of which appear only once. The sample was peripheral blood. Receptor source: a woman aged 55 to 70 in a cohort sampled during active or convalescent COVID-19.

V and J are TRBV28 and TRBJ1-5; D may be TRBD1 (6 bases). Trimming removed 7 bases at V and 0 bases at J, with 10 bases between. Germline V gene data show CDR1 as MDHEN and CDR2 as SYDVKM. There are 14 residues in the CDR3. The CDR3 here is CASIRGGSNQPQHF. CDR3 nucleotides: TGTGCCAGCATCAGGGGTGGTAGCAATCAGCCCCAGCATTTT.

This clone was detected only once. Other DNA sequences in the same sample also yield this CDR3. The chain carries TRBV19 and TRBJ2-7, with 7 nucleotides matching TRBD1. Germline CDR1 is LNHDA and CDR2 is SQIVND (reference sequence). The CDR3 runs to 14 residues. V gave up 4 bases and J gave up 0 bases; unmatched junction bases: 3. The CDR3 is CASSTQGSSYEQYF. The CDR3 nucleotides read TGTGCCAGTAGTACACAGGGGAGCTCCTACGAGCAGTACTTC.

The chain carries TRBV7-8 and TRBJ2-1; 11 bases agree with TRBD2. The trim removed 5 bases at V and 6 bases at J, leaving 9 bases unmatched. This CDR3 has 16 amino acids. CDR1 is SGHVS and CDR2 is FQNEAQ in the germline V gene. The CDR3 loop reads CASSQLLAGVGNEQFF. CDR3 in DNA: TGTGCCAGCAGCCAGTTACTAGCGGGGGTGGGCAATGAGCAGTTCTTC.

This clone appeared once. The chain has TRBV2 and TRBJ2-2; tentative D call: TRBD2 (6 bases). The CDR3 sequence is 15 residues long. The ends were cut back, 8 bases at V and 6 bases at J, with 19 bases in the middle. The germline V gene has CDR1 SNHLY and CDR2 FYNNEI. The CDR3 sequence: CASGLFAGIAGELFF. The DNA of the CDR3 is TGTGCCAGCGGCCTCTTTGCGGGGATTGCCGGGGAGCTGTTTTTT.

This clone was seen more than once but under ten times. The CDR3 region has the DNA TGTGCCATCAGTGCTTTTATGGAGGGAGAGACCCAGTACTTC. Protein product: CAISAFMEGETQYF. V is TRBV10-3 and J is TRBJ2-5, with D possibly TRBD2 on 6 matching bases. This CDR3 comprises 14 residues. Germline CDR1 and CDR2: ENHRY and SYGVKD. V lost 4 bases and J lost 4, with 13 bases in between.

The chain carries TRBV6-5 and TRBJ2-7, with a possible D match to TRBD2 (7 bases). Per the germline V gene, CDR1 is MNHEY and CDR2 is SVGAGI. Trimming stripped 7 bases from V and 5 bases from J, with 15 bases between. There are 13 residues in the CDR3. The DNA for the CDR3 is TGTGCCAGCACCAAAGAGGGGGGGCACGAGCAGTACTTC. As protein: CASTKEGGHEQYF.

This clone was picked up a small number of times. This sequence joins TRBV6-5 and TRBJ1-2, with D maybe TRBD1 (6 bases). This CDR3 region has 14 residues. The germline V gene encodes CDR1 MNHEY and CDR2 SVGAGI. The V end lost 0 bases, the J end lost 6 bases, and 11 bases lay between the germline ends. CDR3 coding DNA: TGTGCCAGCAGTTACTCGTTAGGGGGTGATGGCTACACCTTC. Its translation: CASSYSLGGDGYTF.

The rearrangement joins TRBV7-2 to TRBJ1-3; weak D call: TRBD1 (6 bases). The CDR3 sequence is 17 residues long. CDR1 is SGHTA and CDR2 is FQGNSA in the germline V gene. The ends were cut back, 5 bases at V and 3 bases at J, with 20 bases in the middle. CDR3 DNA: TGTGCCAGCAGCCTTGTTTCAGGGGTCTCGGGTGGAAACACCATATATTTT. Translating it yields CASSLVSGVSGGNTIYF.

The chain uses TRBV19 and TRBJ1-2; TRBD1 matches at 8 bases. The trim removed 5 bases at V and 5 bases at J, leaving 13 bases unmatched. The CDR3 has 16 amino acids. Germline CDR1 LNHDA, CDR2 SQIVND (reference sequence). The CDR3, as DNA: TGTGCCAGTAGTCCCCCTACCCCAGGGGGCGCTTATGGCTACACCTTC. Its translation: CASSPPTPGGAYGYTF.

V usage is TRBV14 and J usage is TRBJ1-1; D is uncertain. V dropped 4 bases and J dropped 3 bases, with 15 bases sitting between them. This CDR3 contains 15 residues. Germline-derived CDR1 and CDR2 are SGHDN and FVKESK. CDR3 loop: CASSPWAPPDTEAFF. DNA of the CDR3: TGTGCCAGCAGCCCATGGGCCCCTCCGGACACTGAAGCTTTCTTT.

The chain uses TRBV24-1 and TRBJ2-3, with a weak D call TRBD1 (5 bases). The germline gives CDR1 KGHDR, CDR2 SFDVKD. V was trimmed by 9 bases and J by 2 bases, leaving 11 bases between them. The CDR3 sequence is 13 residues long. The CDR3 region is CATFDRNTDTQYF. The CDR3 region has the DNA TGTGCCACCTTTGACAGAAACACAGATACGCAGTATTTT.

This clone was observed a few times. This sequence joins TRBV19 and TRBJ1-6, with D possibly being TRBD1 (5 bases). Germline V CDR1 and CDR2: LNHDA, SQIVND (reference sequence). The CDR3 is 15 residues long. Trimming pared 3 bases from V and 7 bases from J, leaving 13 bases between. The CDR3 loop reads CASSIGWGLNSPLHF. The CDR3 DNA is TGTGCCAGTAGTATCGGTTGGGGACTGAATTCACCCCTCCACTTT. The full variable domain, in which reference TRBV19 and TRBJ1-6 provide the parts outside the CDR3, is DGGITQSPKYLFRKEGQNVTLSCEQNLNHDAMYWYRQDPGQGLRLIYYSQIVNDFQKGDIAEGYSVSREKKESFPLTVTSAQKNPTAFYLCASSIGWGLNSPLHFGNGTRLTVT.

The chain joins TRBV4-1 to TRBJ1-1; the D gene is possibly TRBD1 (5 bases). Germline CDR1 reads MGHRA; CDR2 reads YSYEKL. The V end lost 1 base, the J end lost 1 base, and 7 bases lay between the germline ends. CDR3 length: 14 amino acids. The CDR3 loop is CASSQVGQNTEAFF. CDR3 nucleotide sequence: TGCGCCAGCAGCCAAGTGGGGCAGAACACTGAAGCTTTCTTT.

The chain recombines TRBV11-3 with TRBJ2-5; 10 bases fit TRBD1. Germline V gene sequence: CDR1 SGHNT, CDR2 YENEEA. The CDR3 has 15 residues. J lost 5 bases, V lost 5 bases, and 8 bases had no gene match. CDR3 sequence: CASSEGTGEAETQYF. The CDR3, as DNA: TGTGCCAGCAGCGAGGGGACAGGGGAGGCGGAGACCCAGTACTTC.

The chain is built from TRBV18 and TRBJ1-5; tentatively, D is TRBD1 (6 bases). Deletions cut 0 bases from V and 9 bases from J, with 12 bases between. The CDR3 consists of 14 residues. The germline V gene has CDR1 KGHSH and CDR2 LQKENI. The CDR3 here is CASSPPGGEGPQHF. The CDR3 region has the DNA TGTGCCAGCTCACCACCTGGGGGCGAAGGGCCCCAGCATTTT.

This clone was seen only a few times. V usage is TRBV5-1 and J usage is TRBJ2-3, with unresolved D. The CDR3 runs to 11 residues. The V and J ends lost 2 bases and 5 bases respectively, with 3 bases between them. Germline loops: CDR1 SGHRS, CDR2 YFSETQ. For the CDR3, the DNA is TGCGCCAGCAGCTTCGGAGATACGCAGTATTTT. Amino acids: CASSFGDTQYF.

The chain has TRBV7-2 and TRBJ2-1, with 10 bases identical to TRBD2. The V and J ends lost 1 base and 10 bases, in that order; junction bases with no gene match: 10. Germline V gene sequence: CDR1 SGHTA, CDR2 FQGNSA. The CDR3 covers 16 residues. Written as DNA, the CDR3 is TGTGCCAGCAGCTTAGTATTTGCTAGCGGGGGCTTGGAGCAGTTCTTC. It codes for CASSLVFASGGLEQFF.

The chain uses TRBV4-2 and TRBJ2-5; 11 bases match TRBD2. After removal of 0 bases from V and 3 bases from J, the junction contained 3 bases not matched to a gene. The V gene's germline CDR1 is LGHNA and CDR2 YNFKEQ. The CDR3 length is 16 residues. The CDR3 spells CASSQDPTSGEETQYF. The DNA of the CDR3 is TGTGCCAGCAGCCAAGACCCGACTAGCGGGGAAGAGACCCAGTACTTC.

This clone was seen ten or more times. The rearrangement uses TRBV11-2 and TRBJ1-4; TRBD1 matches 9 bases. Germline values: CDR1 SGHAT, CDR2 FQNNGV. The CDR3 extends over 15 amino acids. J gave up 7 bases and V 1 base, and 4 bases lay outside the gene matches. CDR3 loop: CASSLGGTGSEKLFF. The CDR3 DNA reads as TGTGCCAGCAGCTTAGGGGGGACAGGGAGTGAAAAACTGTTTTTT.

The chain recombines TRBV6-5 with TRBJ2-7, with D possibly matching TRBD1 (5 bases). V was shortened by 0 bases and J by 0 bases, with 6 bases between the two germline ends. Per germline, CDR1 MNHEY and CDR2 SVGAGI. The CDR3 consists of 14 residues. CDR3 nucleotides: TGTGCCAGCAGTTACTCGACAGCCTCCTACGAGCAGTACTTC. This translates into CASSYSTASYEQYF.

This clone was counted between two and nine times. CDR3 sequence reads: CASSLPGYGYTF. The CDR3, as DNA: TGTGCCAGCAGCTTACCGGGGTATGGCTACACCTTC. J is TRBJ1-2 and V is TRBV7-2; D is undetermined. The germline V gene encodes CDR1 SGHTA and CDR2 FQGNSA. V was trimmed by 2 bases and J by 5 bases, leaving 6 bases between them. The CDR3 is 12 amino acids.

V usage is TRBV19 and J usage is TRBJ2-5; 7 nucleotides align to TRBD1. V gave up 5 bases and J gave up 4 bases; unmatched junction bases: 10. CDR3 length equals 15 residues. The germline V gene encodes CDR1 LNHDA and CDR2 SQIVND (reference sequence). The CDR3 DNA follows: TGTGCCAGTAGTCCCGGGACAGACCCCCGAGAGACCCAGTACTTC. Its protein is CASSPGTDPRETQYF.

The chain couples TRBV2 to TRBJ1-6; TRBD1 matches 9 bases. The V segment lost 6 bases and the J segment 10 bases; nucleotides outside the gene matches: 7. In germline, CDR1 is SNHLY, CDR2 FYNNEI. CDR3 length: 14 residues. This CDR3 is CASSLDRGKSPLHF. The CDR3 nucleotides read TGTGCCAGCAGCCTGGACAGGGGTAAGTCACCCCTCCACTTT.

This clone was found many times. This chain joins TRBV4-1 and TRBJ2-1; TRBD2 aligns across 10 bases. Germline lookup yields CDR1 MGHRA and CDR2 YSYEKL. The CDR3 contains 16 residues. The V segment lost 2 bases and the J segment 0 bases; nucleotides outside the gene matches: 1. The CDR3 protein is CASSQLAGASYNEQFF. The DNA for the CDR3 is TGCGCCAGCAGCCAACTAGCGGGGGCCTCCTACAATGAGCAGTTCTTC.

The chain carries TRBV6-5 and TRBJ2-7, with D maybe TRBD2 (6 bases). Germline V gene lookup returns CDR1 MNHEY and CDR2 SVGAGI. Between the trimmed V and J ends, which lost 2 bases and 1 base, there was a span of 6 bases. CDR3 length equals 13 residues. The CDR3 region has the DNA TGTGCCAGCAGTTACGGACTATCCTACGAGCAGTACTTC. Its translation: CASSYGLSYEQYF.

The V gene is TRBV6-5, the J gene TRBJ2-6, with D unresolved. Trimming removed 2 bases at V and 0 bases at J, with 8 bases between. The length of the CDR3 is 16 residues. Germline lookup yields CDR1 MNHEY and CDR2 SVGAGI. DNA of the CDR3: TGTGCCAGCAGTTACCGACAAACCTCTGGGGCCAACGTCCTGACTTTC. Its translation is CASSYRQTSGANVLTF.